The 9 T cell receptor beta chains below all came from one sample that was sequenced in a study of T cell changes during pregnancy in multiple sclerosis. The data were produced by immunoSEQ multiplex PCR, yet TCRdb's version contains in-frame clones alone and is incomplete. This table has 30,000 to 35,000 clones, about 91% appearing once. The input for sequencing was CD4+ T cells from peripheral blood mononuclear cells, taken in the first trimester of pregnancy. All receptors come from a female donor in good health, enrolled as a control in a pregnancy study.

V and J are TRBV19 and TRBJ1-6, with TRBD1 matching 9 bases. V shed 5 bases and J 7 bases; nucleotides not matched to a gene: 3. The CDR3 loop spans 14 amino acids. The germline V gene encodes CDR1 LNHDA and CDR2 SQIVND (reference sequence). CDR3 DNA sequence: TGTGCCAGTAGTGACGACAGGGGGAATTCACCCCTCCACTTT. Residues: CASSDDRGNSPLHF.

The gene calls are TRBV19 and TRBJ1-6, with D unresolved. Trimming pared 3 bases from V and 7 bases from J, leaving 16 bases between. The CDR3 extends over 16 amino acids. Germline V gene sequence: CDR1 LNHDA, CDR2 SQIVND (reference sequence). As DNA, the CDR3 is TGTGCCAGTAGTATCGCCCTGGGAGTCGGGAATTCACCCCTCCACTTT. Translation gives CASSIALGVGNSPLHF.

The rearrangement links TRBV5-6 to TRBJ1-2; maybe TRBD1 (5 bases). Trimming took off 0 bases at V and 7 bases at J, with 16 bases between the two ends. The CDR3 is 15 residues long. Germline V CDR1 and CDR2: SGHDT, YYEEEE. In nucleotides, the CDR3 is TGTGCCAGCAGCTTGGCCGGAACGGGAGGGGCTGGCTACACCTTC. Translation gives CASSLAGTGGAGYTF. The complete variable domain, with remaining parts taken from reference TRBV5-6 and TRBJ1-2, reads DAGVTQSPTHLIKTRGQQVTLRCSPKSGHDTVSWYQQALGQGPQFIFQYYEEEERQRGNFPDRFSGHQFPNYSSELNVNALLLGDSALYLCASSLAGTGGAGYTFGSGTRLTVV.

The V and J genes are TRBV19 and TRBJ2-5; 8 nucleotides line up with TRBD1. The V segment lost 1 base and the J segment 5 bases; nucleotides outside the gene matches: 3. This CDR3 has 14 amino acids. Germline V gene lookup returns CDR1 LNHDA and CDR2 SQIVND (reference sequence). CDR3 DNA: TGTGCCAGTAGTATAGCAGGGGGCAAGGAGACCCAGTACTTC. This translates into CASSIAGGKETQYF.

The V gene is TRBV4-3, the J gene TRBJ2-1; 11 bases align to TRBD2. V lost 0 bases and J lost 6; bases outside the gene matches: 7. CDR1 is LGHNA and CDR2 is YSLEER in the germline V gene. The CDR3 is 17 residues long. Here the CDR3 reads CASSQEVLAGGFNEQFF. Here the CDR3 DNA reads TGCGCCAGCAGCCAAGAAGTCCTAGCGGGGGGCTTCAATGAGCAGTTCTTC.

The V call is TRBV5-1, the J call TRBJ1-4, with TRBD1 identical over 9 bases. The CDR3 totals 14 residues. Germline values: CDR1 SGHRS, CDR2 YFSETQ. Trimming removed 5 bases from V and 8 bases from J; junction bases left unmatched: 7. The CDR3, as DNA: TGCGCCAGCAGAACTGACAGGGGGGACGAAAAACTGTTTTTT. Its protein product is CASRTDRGDEKLFF.

The genes are TRBV7-2 and TRBJ2-5, with 7 bases fitting TRBD1. The CDR3 contains 12 residues. CDR1 SGHTA and CDR2 FQGNSA come from the germline V gene. The ends lost 6 bases at V and 5 bases at J; junction bases unmatched: 3. For the CDR3, the DNA is TGTGCCAGCAGTCGGGACAGTGAGACCCAGTACTTC. The encoded protein is CASSRDSETQYF.

The V and J genes are TRBV4-2 and TRBJ1-5; D is perhaps TRBD1 (6 bases). CDR3 size: 14 residues. Deletions cut 0 bases from V and 5 bases from J, with 8 bases between. Germline V gene data show CDR1 as LGHNA and CDR2 as YNFKEQ. CDR3 nucleotide sequence: TGTGCCAGCAGCCAAGACAGGGGTGATCAGCCCCAGCATTTT. Translation: CASSQDRGDQPQHF.

V usage is TRBV6-4 and J usage is TRBJ2-1, with 9 bases fitting TRBD2. The V segment lost 6 bases and the J segment 7 bases; nucleotides outside the gene matches: 13. The CDR3 contains 16 residues. Germline CDR1 MRHNA, CDR2 SNTAGT. CDR3 bases: TGTGCCAGCAGCCGAATAGCGGGGGTGTCGAGGAATGAGCAGTTCTTC. Its protein is CASSRIAGVSRNEQFF.